One and the same sample provided the 6 T cell receptor beta chains below, sequenced in a study of radiation and T cells in renal cell carcinoma. Sample time point: blood 2 weeks post-SBRT. Treatment specified: 15 Gy SBRT to primary tumor, nephrectomy 4 weeks later. The assay was immunoSEQ multiplex PCR, and TCRdb's table has in-frame clones only and misses some. The repertoire holds just over 150,000 clones, with about 91% as singletons. Material: blood, obtained from a patient whose treatment included radiotherapy and nephrectomy. Receptor source: a woman in her fifties or sixties with renal cell carcinoma.

The chain joins TRBV2 to TRBJ2-7; D remains ambiguous. The V and J ends lost 3 bases and 0 bases respectively, with 9 bases between them. Germline assignment: CDR1 SNHLY and CDR2 FYNNEI. The CDR3 sequence is 14 residues long. The CDR3 spells CASSDARSSYEQYF. The CDR3 region has the DNA TGTGCCAGCAGTGACGCCAGGAGCTCCTACGAGCAGTACTTC.

This chain joins TRBV5-5 and TRBJ1-5; D may be TRBD1 (5 bases). Germline CDR1 and CDR2: SGHKS and YYEKEE (reference sequence). Deletions cut 0 bases from V and 6 bases from J, with 25 bases between. The CDR3 has 19 amino acids. Written as DNA, the CDR3 is TGTGCCAGCAGCTTGGATCCGCTGGGGGGGAGGGAGATTAGTCAGCCCCAGCATTTT. Its protein product is CASSLDPLGGREISQPQHF. The whole variable domain, remainder taken from reference TRBV5-5 and TRBJ1-5, is DAGVTQSPTHLIKTRGQQVTLRCSPISGHKSVSWYQQVLGQGPQFIFQYYEKEERGRGNFPDRFSARQFPNYSSELNVNALLLGDSALYLCASSLDPLGGREISQPQHFGDGTRLSIL.

The chain employs TRBV5-1 and TRBJ1-1, with a possible D match to TRBD1 (6 bases). Trimming pared 0 bases from V and 5 bases from J, leaving 8 bases between. Germline V lookup: CDR1 SGHRS, CDR2 YFSETQ. The CDR3 totals 13 residues. CDR3 sequence: CASSLVGATEAFF. CDR3 in DNA: TGCGCCAGCAGCTTGGTGGGGGCAACTGAAGCTTTCTTT.

The gene calls are TRBV13 and TRBJ2-7; possibly TRBD2 for D (5 bases). The CDR3 covers 14 residues. Germline lookup yields CDR1 PRHDT and CDR2 FYEKMQ (reference sequence). V shed 2 bases and J shed 0 bases, with 8 bases lying between them. The CDR3 loop reads CASSLIGDSYEQYF. Here the CDR3 DNA reads TGTGCCAGCAGCTTAATCGGGGACTCCTACGAGCAGTACTTC.

The chain combines TRBV27 with TRBJ2-7, with 14 positions matching TRBD2. CDR1 and CDR2 from the germline V gene are MNHEY and SMNVEV (reference sequence). Germline trimming cut 7 bases from V and 1 base from J; bases unmatched to any gene: 3. The CDR3 extends over 15 amino acids. CDR3 DNA: TGTGCCAGCACCGGACTAGCGGGGGGTTCCTACGAGCAGTACTTC. It encodes CASTGLAGGSYEQYF.

This chain connects TRBV19 to TRBJ1-1; D remains ambiguous. The V and J ends lost 3 bases and 5 bases respectively, with 13 bases between them. Germline CDR1 and CDR2: LNHDA and SQIVND (reference sequence). CDR3 size: 14 residues. The CDR3 spells CASSMLDASTEAFF. The CDR3 region has the DNA TGTGCCAGTAGTATGTTGGATGCTTCGACTGAAGCTTTCTTT. Variable domain in full (rest from reference TRBV19 and TRBJ1-1): DGGITQSPKYLFRKEGQNVTLSCEQNLNHDAMYWYRQDPGQGLRLIYYSQIVNDFQKGDIAEGYSVSREKKESFPLTVTSAQKNPTAFYLCASSMLDASTEAFFGQGTRLTVV.